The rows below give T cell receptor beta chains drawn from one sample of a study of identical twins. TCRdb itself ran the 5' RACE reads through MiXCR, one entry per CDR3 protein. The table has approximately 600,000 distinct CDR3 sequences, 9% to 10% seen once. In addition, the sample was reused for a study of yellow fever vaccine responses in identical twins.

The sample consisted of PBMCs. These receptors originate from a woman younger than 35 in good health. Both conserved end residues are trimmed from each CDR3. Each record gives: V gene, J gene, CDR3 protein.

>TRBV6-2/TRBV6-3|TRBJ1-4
ASSGPAEKLF
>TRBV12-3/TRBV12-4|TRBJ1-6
ASSLMDRGNSPLH
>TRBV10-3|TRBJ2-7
AISELGTNSASSYEQY
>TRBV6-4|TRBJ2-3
ASSAGLAGSTDTQY
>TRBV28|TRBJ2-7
ASSMRQGAREEQY
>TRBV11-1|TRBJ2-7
ASSLGAVTGLGHVSYEQY
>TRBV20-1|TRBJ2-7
SASRYNYEQY
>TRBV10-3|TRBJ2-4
AISEVGAEAKNIQY
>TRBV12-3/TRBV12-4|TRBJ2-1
ASTLAGYEQF
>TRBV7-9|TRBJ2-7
ASGISYEQY
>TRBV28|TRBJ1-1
ASVVGGAGTEAF
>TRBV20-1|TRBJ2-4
SARSLAGGTRNIQY
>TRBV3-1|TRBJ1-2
ASSQVEGAAGYT
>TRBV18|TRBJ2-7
ASSPPGQSSYEQY
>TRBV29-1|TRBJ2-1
SVEDAGVRTYNEQF